These 5 T cell receptor beta chains share one sample of origin, sequenced in a study of blood T cell repertoires in COVID-19 (dated by TCRdb to 2018 to 2021). Library preparation used the immunoSEQ multiplex PCR assay. What TCRdb holds here is the immuneACCESS table cut down to in-frame rearrangements. Part of the clones is not present; checked against another copy, under half of the missing clones reflect an unresolved V gene, and the others are unexplained. The sample table lists under 400,000 clones, about 89% of them with a count of one. 10% of the sample goes to the ten largest clones. The specimen sequenced was peripheral blood. All receptors come from a young woman with COVID-19, enrolled during active disease.

In this sample, this clone turned up once. V is TRBV24-1 and J is TRBJ2-1, with D possibly being TRBD2 (6 bases). Germline V gene sequence: CDR1 KGHDR, CDR2 SFDVKD. The CDR3 consists of 16 residues. V was pared by 0 bases and J by 4 bases, with 12 bases between. CDR3 bases: TGTGCCACCAGTGATTTGAAGCGGGCCAGATACAATGAGCAGTTCTTC. Protein sequence: CATSDLKRARYNEQFF.

The chain is built from TRBV4-3 and TRBJ1-4; D ambiguous. CDR3 size: 15 residues. Trimming cost V 0 bases and J 3 bases, with 8 bases left between them. Germline V gene sequence: CDR1 LGHNA, CDR2 YSLEER. CDR3 DNA: TGCGCCAGCAGCCAAGAGGGAGCACCTAATGAAAAACTGTTTTTT. Translated, it gives CASSQEGAPNEKLFF.

The CDR3 nucleotides are TGTGCCAGCAGCCCGCTCCCCGGACAGGGTGGCACCGGGGAGCTGTTTTTT. Its protein product is CASSPLPGQGGTGELFF. The V and J genes are TRBV5-6 and TRBJ2-2, with 8 bases that match TRBD1. The CDR3 is 17 amino acids. The ends lost 4 bases at V and 4 bases at J; junction bases unmatched: 12. Looked up from germline, CDR1 is SGHDT and CDR2 is YYEEEE.

The chain has TRBV28 and TRBJ2-1, with 8 bases that match TRBD1. CDR1 is MDHEN, CDR2 SYDVKM, per germline. V shed 3 bases and J 6 bases; nucleotides not matched to a gene: 7. This CDR3 spans 15 amino acids. CDR3 bases: TGTGCCAGCAGTTTCACCGGACAGGGCGGCAATGAGCAGTTCTTC. Protein product: CASSFTGQGGNEQFF.

The rearrangement links TRBV6-5 to TRBJ2-7; 7 bases are a match to TRBD1. With 8 bases clipped from V and 2 bases from J, the junction kept 12 bases outside the gene matches. CDR3 length equals 15 residues. Germline values: CDR1 MNHEY, CDR2 SVGAGI. The CDR3: CASSYHDRAPYEQYF. CDR3 DNA sequence: TGTGCCAGCTCTTACCACGACAGGGCGCCCTACGAGCAGTACTTC.